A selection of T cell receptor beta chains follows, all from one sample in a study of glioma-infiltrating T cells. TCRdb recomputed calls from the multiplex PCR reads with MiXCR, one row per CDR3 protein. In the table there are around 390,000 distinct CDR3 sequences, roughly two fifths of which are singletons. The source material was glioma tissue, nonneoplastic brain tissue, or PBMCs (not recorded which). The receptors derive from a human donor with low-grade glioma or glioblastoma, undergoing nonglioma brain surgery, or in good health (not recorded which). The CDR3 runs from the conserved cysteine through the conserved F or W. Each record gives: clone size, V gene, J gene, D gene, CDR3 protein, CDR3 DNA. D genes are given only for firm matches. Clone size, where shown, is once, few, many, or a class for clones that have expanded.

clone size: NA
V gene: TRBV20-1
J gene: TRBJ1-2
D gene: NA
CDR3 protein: CSAPHPAGGSYGYTF
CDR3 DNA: TGCAGTGCTCCCCACCCTGCGGGGGGCTCATATGGCTACACCTTC

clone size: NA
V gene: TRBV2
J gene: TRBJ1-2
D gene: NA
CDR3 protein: CASSPGRGYTF
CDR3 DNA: TGTGCCAGCAGCCCCGGGCGGGGCTACACCTTC

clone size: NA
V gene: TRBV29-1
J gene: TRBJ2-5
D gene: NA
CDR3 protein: CSVGREETQYF
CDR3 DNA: TGCAGCGTTGGCAGGGAAGAGACCCAGTACTTC

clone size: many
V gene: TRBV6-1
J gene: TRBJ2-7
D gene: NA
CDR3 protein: CASFNGRSYEQYF
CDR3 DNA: TGTGCCAGCTTCAACGGAAGGTCCTACGAGCAGTACTTC

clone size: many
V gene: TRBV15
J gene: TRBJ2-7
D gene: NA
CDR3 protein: CATGEAYEQYF
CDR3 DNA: TGTGCCACCGGAGAAGCCTACGAGCAGTACTTC

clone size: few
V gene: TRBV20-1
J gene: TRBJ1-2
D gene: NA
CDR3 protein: CSARDPIRGGYTF
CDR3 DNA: TGCAGTGCTAGAGATCCAATTCGTGGGGGCTACACCTTC

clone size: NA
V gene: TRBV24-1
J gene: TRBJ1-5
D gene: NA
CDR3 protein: CATSDRYIQPQHF
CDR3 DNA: TGTGCCACCAGTGATCGTTACATTCAGCCCCAGCATTTT

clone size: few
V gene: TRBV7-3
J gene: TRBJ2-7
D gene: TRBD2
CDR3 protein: CASSIAGPSGEQYF
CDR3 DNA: TGTGCCAGCAGTATAGCGGGACCCTCTGGGGAGCAGTACTTC

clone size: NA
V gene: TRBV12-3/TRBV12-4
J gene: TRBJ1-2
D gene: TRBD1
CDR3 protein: CASRRQGAVYGYTF
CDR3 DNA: TGTGCCAGCAGACGACAGGGGGCAGTTTATGGCTACACCTTC

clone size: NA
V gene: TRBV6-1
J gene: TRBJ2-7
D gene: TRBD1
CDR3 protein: CASRRTGLNEQYF
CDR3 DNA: TGTGCCAGCAGGCGGACAGGGCTAAACGAGCAGTACTTC

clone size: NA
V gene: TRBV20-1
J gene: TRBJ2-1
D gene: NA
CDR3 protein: CSARNRVGYNEQLF
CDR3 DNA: TGCAGTGCTAGAAACAGGGTGGGGTACAATGAGCAGCTCTTC

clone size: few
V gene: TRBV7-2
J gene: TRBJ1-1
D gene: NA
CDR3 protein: CASRPWDGATEAFF
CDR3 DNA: TGTGCCAGCAGGCCTTGGGACGGGGCCACTGAAGCTTTCTTT

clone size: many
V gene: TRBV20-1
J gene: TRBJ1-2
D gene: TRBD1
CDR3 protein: CSVSGQGKGYTF
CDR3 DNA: TGCAGTGTATCGGGACAGGGTAAAGGCTACACCTTC

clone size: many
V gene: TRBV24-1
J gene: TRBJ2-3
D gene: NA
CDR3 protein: CATSESDTQYF
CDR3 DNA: TGTGCCACCAGCGAATCAGATACGCAGTATTTT

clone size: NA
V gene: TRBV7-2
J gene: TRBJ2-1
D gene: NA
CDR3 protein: CASTPRQDYNEQFF
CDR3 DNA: TGTGCCAGCACGCCGAGACAGGACTACAATGAGCAGTTCTTC

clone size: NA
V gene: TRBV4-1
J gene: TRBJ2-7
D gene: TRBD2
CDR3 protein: CASSQDRLLAVPYEQYF
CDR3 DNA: TGCGCCAGCAGCCAAGATCGGTTGCTAGCGGTCCCCTACGAGCAGTACTTC

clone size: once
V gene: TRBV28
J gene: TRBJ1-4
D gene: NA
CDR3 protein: CASSLDLKISEKPFF
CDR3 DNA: TGTGCTAGCAGTTTGGACCTAAAGATCAGCGAAAAACCGTTTTTT

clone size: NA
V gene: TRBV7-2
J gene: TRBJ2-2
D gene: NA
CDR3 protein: CASSLTGSYTGELFF
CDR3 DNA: TGTGCCAGCAGCTTAACGGGCAGCTACACCGGGGAGCTGTTTTTT

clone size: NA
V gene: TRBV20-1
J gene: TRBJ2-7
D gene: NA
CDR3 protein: CSASENYEQYF
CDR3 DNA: TGCAGTGCTAGCGAAAACTACGAGCAGTACTTC

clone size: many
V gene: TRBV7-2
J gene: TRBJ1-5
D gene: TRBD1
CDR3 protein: CASSPRQGQPQHF
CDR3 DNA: TGTGCCAGCAGCCCCCGACAGGGACAGCCCCAGCATTTT

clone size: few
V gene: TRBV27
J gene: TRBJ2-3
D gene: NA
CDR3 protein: CASSHMAGGASAYTDTQYF
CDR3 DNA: TGTGCCAGCAGTCATATGGCCGGCGGGGCTAGCGCATACACAGATACGCAGTATTTT

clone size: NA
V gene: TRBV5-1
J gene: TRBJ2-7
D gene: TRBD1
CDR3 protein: CASSPVGQGTYEQYF
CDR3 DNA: TGCGCCAGCAGCCCCGTGGGACAGGGAACCTACGAGCAGTACTTC

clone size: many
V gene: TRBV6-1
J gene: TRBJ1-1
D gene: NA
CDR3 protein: CASSYPGLPLGAFF
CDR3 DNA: TGTGCCAGCAGCTACCCGGGCCTCCCCCTCGGGGCTTTCTTT

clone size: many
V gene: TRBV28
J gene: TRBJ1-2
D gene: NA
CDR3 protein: CASSFPGIIYGYTF
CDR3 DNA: TGTGCCAGCAGTTTCCCGGGAATAATCTATGGCTACACCTTC

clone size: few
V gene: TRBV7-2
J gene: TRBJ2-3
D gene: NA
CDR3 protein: CASSFTGSGADTQYF
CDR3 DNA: TGTGCCAGCAGCTTCACAGGGAGTGGGGCAGATACGCAGTATTTT

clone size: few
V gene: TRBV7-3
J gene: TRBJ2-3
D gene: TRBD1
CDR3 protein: CASSLNWDRSSTDTQYF
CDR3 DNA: TGTGCCAGCAGCTTAAATTGGGACAGGTCTAGCACAGATACGCAGTATTTT

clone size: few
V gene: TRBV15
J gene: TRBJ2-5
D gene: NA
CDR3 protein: CATSKYGNLKETQYF
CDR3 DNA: TGTGCCACCAGCAAATACGGGAACTTGAAAGAGACCCAGTACTTC

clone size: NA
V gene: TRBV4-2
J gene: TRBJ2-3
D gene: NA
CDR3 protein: CASSPEELVLTDTRYF
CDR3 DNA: TGTGCCAGCAGCCCGGAGGAGTTGGTCCTCACAGATACGCGGTATTTT

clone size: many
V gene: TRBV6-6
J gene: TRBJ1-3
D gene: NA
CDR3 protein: CASSYSRTYGNTIYF
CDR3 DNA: TGTGCCAGCAGTTACTCCCGGACCTACGGAAACACCATATATTTT

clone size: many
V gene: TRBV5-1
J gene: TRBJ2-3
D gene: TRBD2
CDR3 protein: CASSLLLAGVDTQYF
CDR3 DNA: TGCGCCAGCAGCTTGTTGCTAGCGGGAGTCGATACGCAGTATTTT

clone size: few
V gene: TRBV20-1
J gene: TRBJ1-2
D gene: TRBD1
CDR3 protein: CSASLPGQGFGGYTF
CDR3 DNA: TGCAGTGCTTCATTACCGGGACAGGGTTTCGGTGGCTACACCTTC

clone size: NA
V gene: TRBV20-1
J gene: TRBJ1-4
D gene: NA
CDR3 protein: CGAHRATNEKLFF
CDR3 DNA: TGCGGTGCTCACAGGGCAACTAATGAAAAACTGTTTTTT

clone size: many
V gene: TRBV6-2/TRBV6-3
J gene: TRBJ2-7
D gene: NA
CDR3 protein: CATSAWGEQYF
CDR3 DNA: TGTGCCACATCCGCATGGGGCGAGCAGTACTTC

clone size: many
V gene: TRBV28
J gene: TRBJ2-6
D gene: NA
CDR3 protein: CASSWFPGANVLTF
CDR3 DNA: TGTGCCAGCAGTTGGTTTCCAGGGGCCAACGTCCTGACTTTC

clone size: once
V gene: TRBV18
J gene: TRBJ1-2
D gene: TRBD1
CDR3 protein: CAGSPGQGPSYGYTF
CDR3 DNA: TGTGCCGGCTCACCGGGACAGGGTCCTTCCTATGGCTACACCTTC

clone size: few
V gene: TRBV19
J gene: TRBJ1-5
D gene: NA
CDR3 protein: CASSFLDLGLRQPQHF
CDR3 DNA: TGTGCCAGTAGTTTCTTGGACTTGGGGCTTCGCCAGCCCCAGCATTTT

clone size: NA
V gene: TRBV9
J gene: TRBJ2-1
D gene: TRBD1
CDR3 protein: CASSVDRATYNEQFF
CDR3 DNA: TGTGCCAGCAGCGTCGACAGGGCAACCTACAATGAGCAGTTCTTC

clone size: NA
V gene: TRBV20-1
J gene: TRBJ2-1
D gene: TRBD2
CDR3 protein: CSASDPLAGGLGQFF
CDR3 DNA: TGCAGTGCTAGTGATCCCCTAGCGGGAGGCCTGGGGCAGTTCTTC

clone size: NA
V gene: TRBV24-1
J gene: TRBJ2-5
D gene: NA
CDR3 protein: CATSDSGLQETQYF
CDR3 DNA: TGTGCCACCAGTGATTCGGGGTTACAAGAGACCCAGTACTTC